The present T cell receptor beta chain was sequenced within a study of human T cells and chemical hapten exposure. Looking at the study overall: Small volume differences among pooled libraries mainly caused per-sample TCR yield variation.

Time point of the sample: patch test 2, 6 weeks after DPC sensitization. Treatment described: therapeutic diphenylcyclopropenone sensitization with weekly scalp DPC. TCRdb re-called the RACE reads with MiXCR, one entry per CDR3 protein. Of approximately 80,000 distinct CDR3 sequences in the sample, 10% were seen once. The CDR3 contains 12 residues. The germline V gene has CDR1 SQVTM and CDR2 ANQGSEA. V lost 6 bases, J lost 5 bases, and 11 bases lay in between. The sample holds many counts of this clonotype. The TCR comes from a woman between 50 and 59 years old with alopecia areata. Some clones in this sample may be carry-over from other donors' samples. The V and J genes are TRBV29-1 and TRBJ1-5, with no clear D. Specimen: whole blood, collected in connection with sensitization to the hapten diphenylcyclopropenone (DPC). This CDR3 is CSVANLDQPQHF. The CDR3 coding sequence is TGCAGCGTAGCCAATCTCGATCAGCCCCAGCATTTT. Variable domain in full (rest from reference TRBV29-1 and TRBJ1-5): SAVISQKPSRDICQRGTSLTIQCQVDSQVTMMFWYRQQPGQSLTLIATANQGSEATYESGFVIDKFPISRPNLTFSTLTVSNMSPEDSSIYLCSVANLDQPQHFGDGTRLSIL.